This T cell receptor (beta chain) emerged from a study of response to subunit inactivated influenza vaccine. V lost 2 bases, J lost 5 bases, and 11 bases stayed unmatched. This CDR3 region has 16 residues. CDR1 and CDR2 (germline): DFQATT, SNEGSKA (reference sequence). From the RT-PCR reads, TCRdb called clonotypes with MiXCR, one entry per CDR3 protein. The sample lists a few hundred thousand distinct CDR3 sequences; 11% to 15% were seen once. The sample here was PBMCs from blood, taken roughly 12 days after vaccination. The source of this sequence is a man aged 45-60 years who received an inactivated influenza vaccine. This chain uses TRBV20-1 with TRBJ2-5; 10 bases are a match to TRBD1. As DNA, the CDR3 is TGCAGTGCTAGAAGGGGACAGGGGCTTAGTTCGGAGACCCAGTACTTC. Protein: CSARRGQGLSSETQYF.